A single sample is the source of the 6 T cell receptor beta chains below, sequenced in a study of low-dose radiotherapy and immunotherapy resistance in tumors. Covering alpha and beta chains, TRAV- and TRBV-specific primers were used for the first-strand cDNA. TCR amplification ran 20 PCR cycles using constant-region and V-primer adapter primers. A single record per CDR3 protein comes from TCRdb applying MiXCR to the reads. Of 65,000 to 90,000 distinct CDR3 sequences listed, approximately 20% were seen once; the top ten hold around 6.3%. Time point reported: before trial treatment. The sequencing used PBMCs, collected before treatment. The receptor source for this set is a male donor with prostate cancer.

In its sample, this clonotype was seen many times. The chain couples TRBV20-1 to TRBJ1-6, with 10 bases fitting TRBD1. Germline V gives CDR1 DFQATT, CDR2 SNEGSKA (reference sequence). This CDR3 contains 15 residues. V was clipped by 3 bases and J by 9 bases; unmatched bases: 8. The CDR3: CSASRTGGSSSPLHF. The DNA of the CDR3 is TGCAGTGCTAGCCGGACAGGGGGATCAAGTTCACCCCTCCACTTT.

Note on this clonotype: A far larger clone is one base from this, pointing to a likely read error. The J gene is TRBJ2-5, the V gene TRBV6-2 or TRBV6-3; a weak D match, TRBD1 (5 bases). This CDR3 contains 15 residues. The V gene lost 7 bases and the J gene lost 11 bases, with 26 bases spanning the gap. Per germline, CDR1 MNHEY and CDR2 SVGEGT. The CDR3 is CASTDPRQLYNEQYF. CDR3 nucleotide sequence: TGTGCCAGCACCGACCCTAGACAGCTCTACAATGAGCAGTACTTC.

V is TRBV27 and J is TRBJ2-7; D possibly corresponds to TRBD1 (5 bases). The CDR3 length is 15 residues. Germline V gene data show CDR1 as MNHEY and CDR2 as SMNVEV (reference sequence). The ends were cut back, 6 bases at V and 4 bases at J, with 19 bases in the middle. The CDR3 here is CASRSGRSDSYEQYF. The CDR3 nucleotides are TGTGCCAGCAGATCCGGACGAAGCGACAGTTACGAGCAGTACTTC.

This clonotype was picked up many times. V usage is TRBV28 and J usage is TRBJ1-6; 7 nucleotides agree with TRBD1. The germline V gene has CDR1 MDHEN and CDR2 SYDVKM. Germline trimming cut 6 bases from V and 4 bases from J; bases unmatched to any gene: 9. The CDR3 covers 16 residues. The chain's CDR3 is CASSHATGRYNSPLHF. The CDR3 DNA reads as TGTGCCAGCAGCCACGCGACAGGGCGATATAATTCACCCCTCCACTTT.

This clonotype was recorded at least ten times. The V call is TRBV4-3, the J call TRBJ2-1, with D perhaps being TRBD1 or TRBD2 (5 bases each). Germline loops: CDR1 LGHNA, CDR2 YSLEER. The CDR3 runs 15 residues. With 1 base removed from V and 9 bases from J, the gap between germline ends came to 16 bases. The CDR3 nucleotides are TGCGCCAGCAGCCAAGGGCCCCTAGGGGCGGGTGAGCAGTTCTTC. Residues: CASSQGPLGAGEQFF.

V is TRBV30 and J is TRBJ2-5, with 8 positions matching TRBD1. With 3 bases clipped from V and 4 bases from J, the junction kept 4 bases outside the gene matches. CDR1 and CDR2 from the germline V gene are GTSNPN and SVGIG (reference sequence). The CDR3 spans 13 residues. CDR3 sequence reads: CAWSWTGSETQYF. The CDR3 DNA reads as TGTGCCTGGAGCTGGACAGGGTCAGAGACCCAGTACTTC.